What follows is one T cell receptor beta chain and its context. V shed 4 bases and J shed 2 bases, with 15 bases lying between them. This CDR3 contains 15 residues. Germline V lookup: CDR1 SGHTS, CDR2 YDEGEE. These data originate in a study of blood T cell repertoires in COVID-19. Assay used: immunoSEQ multiplex PCR; TCRdb lists only in-frame clones, some missing. In the table there are under 250,000 clones, roughly 80% of which are singletons. The TCR originated in a woman at least 80 years old with acute or convalescent COVID-19. The sequencing sample was made of peripheral blood. The genes are TRBV5-8 and TRBJ2-5, with TRBD2 as a possible D gene (6 bases). The CDR3 DNA sequence: TGTGCCAGCAGCCCTTGGATGGGACTGCAAGAGACCCAGTACTTC. This encodes CASSPWMGLQETQYF. The whole variable domain, remainder taken from reference TRBV5-8 and TRBJ2-5, is EAGVTQSPTHLIKTRGQQATLRCSPISGHTSVYWYQQALGLGLQFLLWYDEGEERNRGNFPPRFSGRQFPNYSSELNVNALELEDSALYLCASSPWMGLQETQYFGPGTRLLVL.